Presented here are 8 T cell receptor beta chains from one specimen sequenced in a study of TIL therapy for anti-PD-1-resistant metastatic lung cancer. Time point: pre-treatment sample, taken before nivolumab and TIL therapy. The immunoSEQ assay was v3. Sequenced by immunoSEQ multiplex PCR; TCRdb stores in-frame clones only, minus some. The data hold roughly 11,000 clones, with about 80% observed a single time. The source material was blood, sampled at baseline. These TCRs come from a person aged 25 to 79 with non-small cell lung cancer.

The chain joins TRBV5-4 to TRBJ2-7, with TRBD1 matching 8 bases. Germline CDR1 SGHNT, CDR2 YYREEE (reference sequence). The CDR3 has 14 amino acids. Unmatched junction bases numbered 2, after V lost 3 bases and J lost 0 bases. The CDR3 reads CASSSQGGSYEQYF. The CDR3 region has the DNA TGTGCCAGCAGCTCACAGGGGGGCTCCTACGAGCAGTACTTC.

As DNA, the CDR3 is TGCGCCAGCAGCTTGGCCGTAAGCAGGACAGTCCGAAGGAGCACTGAAGCTTTCTTT. Its translation: CASSLAVSRTVRRSTEAFF. V is TRBV5-1 and J is TRBJ1-1; the D gene is possibly TRBD1 (6 bases). Trimming left V 0 bases short and J 4 bases short, with 25 bases between. Germline-derived CDR1 and CDR2 are SGHRS and YFSETQ. The CDR3 covers 19 residues.

This chain links TRBV6-5 with TRBJ1-4; D gene unclear. V lost 0 bases to trimming and J lost 7 bases, with 12 bases between them. The CDR3 contains 15 residues. CDR1 MNHEY and CDR2 SVGAGI come from the germline V gene. The CDR3 sequence is CASSYSRVFSEKLFF. CDR3 sequence (DNA): TGTGCCAGCAGTTACTCGAGGGTCTTTAGTGAAAAACTGTTTTTT.

The V gene is TRBV16, the J gene TRBJ1-2; 10 bases agree with TRBD1. Germline lookup yields CDR1 KGHSY and CDR2 FQNENV. The J segment lost 5 bases and the V segment lost 3 bases, leaving 12 bases of the junction unmatched. This CDR3 is 17 amino acids long. The DNA for the CDR3 is TGTGCCAGCAGCCAGCAGTCCGGGACAGGGGCCGTTTATGGCTACACCTTC. Encoded protein: CASSQQSGTGAVYGYTF.

The J gene is TRBJ1-1, the V gene TRBV10-3, with D perhaps matching TRBD1 (6 bases). V lost 7 bases and J 7 bases, leaving 19 bases between the germline ends. CDR3 length equals 14 residues. Germline CDR1 reads ENHRY; CDR2 reads SYGVKD. In nucleotides, the CDR3 is TGTGCCATCACTGATGCGGGGGCAACGGATGAAGCTTTCTTT. Residues: CAITDAGATDEAFF.

As for this clone: Mismatch with germline at one junction end may stem from a read error. V usage is TRBV10-2 and J usage is TRBJ2-1; no clear D gene. The CDR3 has 10 residues. Germline V gene sequence: CDR1 WSHSY, CDR2 SAAADI. The CDR3 protein is CASGENEQFF. CDR3 in DNA: TGCGCCAGCGGTGAGAATGAGCAGTTCTTC.

The J gene is TRBJ2-3, the V gene TRBV2; D is perhaps TRBD1 (5 bases). The CDR3 sequence is 14 residues long. The V gene lost 6 bases and the J gene lost 3 bases, with 13 bases spanning the gap. Germline assignment: CDR1 SNHLY and CDR2 FYNNEI. This chain's CDR3 is CASSNRMGTDTQYF. CDR3 coding DNA: TGTGCCAGCAGCAACAGGATGGGGACAGATACGCAGTATTTT.

In this sample, this clone turned up a few times. This chain joins TRBV6-6 and TRBJ1-5; 10 positions agree with TRBD1. Germline-derived CDR1 and CDR2 are MNHNY and SVGAGI (reference sequence). The CDR3 totals 13 residues. Trimming cost V 4 bases and J 7 bases; bases outside gene matches: 1. CDR3 region: CASSSDRGQPQHF. Written as DNA, the CDR3 is TGTGCCAGCAGTTCGGACAGGGGGCAGCCCCAGCATTTT.